A selection of T cell receptor beta chains follows, all from one sample in a study of cytomegalovirus exposure and HLA in healthy donors. Data came from immunoSEQ multiplex PCR; TCRdb stores just in-frame clones and leaves some out. The sample has around 150,000 clones, roughly 84% seen once. Sequenced input: PBMCs. These receptors came from a man aged 30 to 39 in good health and CMV-seropositive. Each CDR3 is given with its conserved first and last residue. D genes are given only for firm matches. Clone size is not always given. Where it is, it says once, few, many or a class for expanded clones.

TRBD2 | TRBJ2-7 | TRBV27 | NA | CASNPGTSAYEQYF | TGTGCCAGCAACCCCGGGACTAGCGCCTACGAGCAGTACTTC
NA | TRBJ2-7 | TRBV18 | NA | CASSPYASGLGNYEQYF | TGTGCCAGCTCACCATACGCGAGCGGGTTGGGGAACTACGAGCAGTACTTC
TRBD1 | TRBJ1-5 | TRBV7-2 | once | CASSLSRTGQPQHF | TGTGCCAGCAGCTTAAGCAGGACAGGTCAGCCCCAGCATTTT
NA | TRBJ2-1 | TRBV2 | NA | CASSEGAGQWNEQFF | TGTGCCAGCAGTGAAGGGGCGGGACAGTGGAATGAGCAGTTCTTC
NA | TRBJ2-1 | TRBV6-5 | NA | CASSWTGDNEQFF | TGTGCCAGCAGTTGGACTGGGGACAATGAGCAGTTCTTC
NA | TRBJ2-7 | TRBV28 | NA | CASSYTTHYEQYF | TGTGCCAGCAGTTACACCACCCACTACGAGCAGTACTTC
NA | TRBJ1-1 | TRBV11-1 | NA | CASSPLNTEAFF | TGTGCCAGCAGCCCCCTTAACACTGAAGCTTTCTTT
NA | TRBJ1-1 | TRBV7-8 | NA | CASSLVRGRTEAFF | TGTGCCAGCAGCTTAGTGCGGGGGAGAACTGAAGCTTTCTTT
NA | TRBJ1-1 | TRBV4-1 | NA | CASSRYRSTNTEAFF | TGCGCCAGCAGCCGCTACAGGAGTACGAACACTGAAGCTTTCTTT
TRBD2 | TRBJ2-5 | TRBV5-1 | NA | CASSLSREGPETQYF | TGCGCCAGCAGCTTGTCGCGGGAGGGCCCAGAGACCCAGTACTTC
NA | TRBJ2-7 | TRBV7-6 | NA | CASSLDWGAYEQYF | TGTGCCAGCAGCTTAGATTGGGGGGCCTACGAGCAGTACTTC
TRBD2 | TRBJ2-3 | TRBV5-1 | NA | CASSVSGGSGTDTQYF | TGCGCCAGCAGCGTTAGCGGGGGGAGCGGCACAGATACGCAGTATTTT
NA | TRBJ1-5 | TRBV28 | NA | CASSFGGSNQPQHF | TGTGCCAGCAGTTTCGGGGGTAGCAATCAGCCCCAGCATTTT
NA | TRBJ1-5 | TRBV28 | NA | CATIGMGLRGNQPQHF | TGTGCCACCATCGGTATGGGACTCAGGGGCAATCAGCCCCAGCATTTT
NA | TRBJ1-5 | TRBV11-2 | few | CASSVQGNQPQHF | TGTGCCAGCAGCGTACAGGGAAATCAGCCCCAGCATTTT
TRBD1 | TRBJ2-1 | TRBV7-2 | NA | CASSWKGTAYNEQFF | TGTGCCAGCAGTTGGAAGGGGACAGCTTACAATGAGCAGTTCTTC
TRBD2 | TRBJ2-7 | TRBV5-1 | NA | CASSSTSGSSYEQYF | TGCGCCAGCAGCTCTACTAGCGGGAGCTCCTACGAGCAGTACTTC
NA | TRBJ2-7 | TRBV5-4 | once | CASSLAGVYEQYF | TGTGCCAGCAGCTTGGCCGGGGTCTACGAGCAGTACTTC
NA | TRBJ1-2 | TRBV10-3 | NA | CAIWTELNYGYTF | TGTGCCATTTGGACAGAGCTTAACTATGGCTACACCTTC
TRBD2 | TRBJ2-5 | TRBV7-2 | NA | CASTLSGGGQETQYF | TGTGCCAGCACCCTTAGCGGGGGGGGGCAAGAGACCCAGTACTTC
TRBD2 | TRBJ2-2 | TRBV27 | NA | CASSSLFKREGDTGELFF | TGTGCCAGCAGCTCCCTCTTTAAGCGGGAGGGAGACACCGGGGAGCTGTTTTTT
NA | TRBJ1-5 | TRBV25-1 | NA | CASIEGPRQNSNQPQHF | TGTGCCAGCATCGAAGGTCCCCGACAGAATAGCAATCAGCCCCAGCATTTT
TRBD2 | TRBJ2-1 | TRBV19 | NA | CASSTHPGIAGLARNEQFF | TGTGCCAGTAGTACCCATCCCGGTATTGCGGGACTAGCGCGTAACGAGCAGTTCTTC
TRBD1 | TRBJ1-4 | TRBV6-5 | NA | CASSSRDRGTEKLFF | TGTGCCAGCAGCTCCCGGGACAGGGGAACTGAAAAACTGTTTTTT
NA | TRBJ1-5 | TRBV19 | NA | CASSKGVNQPQHF | TGTGCCAGTAGTAAAGGGGTAAATCAGCCCCAGCATTTT